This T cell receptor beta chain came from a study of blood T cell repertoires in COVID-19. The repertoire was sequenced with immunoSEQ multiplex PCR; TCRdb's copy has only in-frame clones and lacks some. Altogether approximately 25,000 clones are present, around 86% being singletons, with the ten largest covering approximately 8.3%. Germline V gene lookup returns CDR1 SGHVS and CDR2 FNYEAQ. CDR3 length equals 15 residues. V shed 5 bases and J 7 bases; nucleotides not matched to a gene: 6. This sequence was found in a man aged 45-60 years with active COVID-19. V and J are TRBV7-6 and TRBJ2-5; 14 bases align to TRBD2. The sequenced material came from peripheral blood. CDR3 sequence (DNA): TGTGCCAGCAGCAACCCGGGACTAGCGGGAGTGACCCAGTACTTC. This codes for CASSNPGLAGVTQYF.